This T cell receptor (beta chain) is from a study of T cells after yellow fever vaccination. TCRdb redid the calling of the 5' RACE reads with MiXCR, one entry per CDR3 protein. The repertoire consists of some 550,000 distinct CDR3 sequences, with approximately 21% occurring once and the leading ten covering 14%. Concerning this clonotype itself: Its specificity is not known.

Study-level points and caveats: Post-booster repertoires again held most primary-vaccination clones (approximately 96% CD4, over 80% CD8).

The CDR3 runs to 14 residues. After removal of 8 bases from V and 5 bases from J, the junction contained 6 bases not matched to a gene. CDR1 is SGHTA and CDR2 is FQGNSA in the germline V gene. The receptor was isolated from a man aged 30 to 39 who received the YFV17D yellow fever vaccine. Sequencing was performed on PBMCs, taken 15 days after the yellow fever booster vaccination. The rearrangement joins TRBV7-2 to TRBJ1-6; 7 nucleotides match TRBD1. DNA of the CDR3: TGTGCCAGCCGCCGGGACAGAAATAATTCACCCCTCCACTTT. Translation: CASRRDRNNSPLHF.